The TCR beta chain under discussion was sequenced for a study of OX40 agonist ivuxolimab in advanced cancers. In the study overall: Patients assigned to dose escalation were diagnosed with hepatocellular carcinoma, melanoma, renal cell or head and neck cancer.

Only in-frame clones appear in the TCRdb table, and some are missing; sequencing was by immunoSEQ multiplex PCR. The top ten hold over 10% of the sample, which has 50,000 to 65,000 clones, around 93% seen once. The specimen was CD4+ or CD8+ T cells sorted from blood, collected in a trial of the OX40 agonist ivuxolimab. The clonotype was recovered from an adult with an advanced solid tumor such as melanoma, head and neck, liver or kidney cancer.

The DNA of the CDR3 is TGTGCCAGCAGCGAACAGGGGTTGAACACTGAAGCTTTCTTT. Its translation: CASSEQGLNTEAFF. J is TRBJ1-1 and V is TRBV9, with 7 positions matching TRBD1. The germline V gene encodes CDR1 SGDLS and CDR2 YYNGEE. Trimming cost V 3 bases and J 0 bases; bases outside gene matches: 2. The CDR3 contains 14 residues.